Listed here is a single T cell receptor (beta chain). Germline loops: CDR1 SGHTA, CDR2 FQGNSA. CDR3 size: 15 residues. Trimming took 2 bases from V and 3 from J; bases not matched to a gene: 6. The TCR beta library used iRepertoire HTBI primers with Arm-PCR amplification of CDR3. TCRdb used MiXCR to reprocess the multiplex PCR reads, holding one entry per CDR3 protein. The sample has over 200,000 distinct CDR3 sequences; 15% to 20% are singletons. This sample was included in a study of regulatory T cells in long-lasting Graves disease. Time point here: newly diagnosed GD, antithyroid drugs for less than 3 months. Following extraction of RNA from PBMCs, that RNA was used to make the TCR library.

Sample: peripheral blood mononuclear cells (PBMCs), taken at new diagnosis, from a patient treated with antithyroid drugs. The sequence came from a female donor with Graves disease. The V call is TRBV7-2, the J call TRBJ2-5, with 7 bases lining up with TRBD1. The CDR3 nucleotides are TGTGCCAGCAGCTTATCGGTTGGGACAGAAGAGACCCAGTACTTC. Its translation: CASSLSVGTEETQYF.